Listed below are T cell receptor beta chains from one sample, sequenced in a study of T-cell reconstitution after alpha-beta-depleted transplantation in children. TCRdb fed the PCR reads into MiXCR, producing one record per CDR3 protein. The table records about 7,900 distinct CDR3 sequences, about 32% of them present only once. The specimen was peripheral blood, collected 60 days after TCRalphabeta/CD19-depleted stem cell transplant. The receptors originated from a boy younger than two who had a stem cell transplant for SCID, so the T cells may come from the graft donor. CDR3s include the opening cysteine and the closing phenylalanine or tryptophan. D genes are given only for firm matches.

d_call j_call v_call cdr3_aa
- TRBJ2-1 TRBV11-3 CASSVTSNNEQFF
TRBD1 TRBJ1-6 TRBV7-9 CASSSRDRGRYNSPLHF
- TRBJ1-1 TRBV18 CASSPWDKNTEAFF
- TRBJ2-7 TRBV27 CASSTLIGEQYF
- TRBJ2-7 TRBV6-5 CASSYSGSVGSYEQYF
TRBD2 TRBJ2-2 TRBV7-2 CASSLGLAVNTGELFF
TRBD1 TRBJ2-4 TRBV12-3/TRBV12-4 CASSLARGGAKNIQYF
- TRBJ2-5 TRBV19 CASKRRGGETQYF
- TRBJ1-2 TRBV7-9 CASSLRKNYGYTF
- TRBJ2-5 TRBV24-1 CATSDLQAQLRSETQYF